This paragraph reports one T cell receptor beta chain. This sample is drawn from a study of graft-versus-host responses after intestinal transplantation. Study outcomes and limitations: Early post-transplant HvG declines tracked with peak circulating GvH clone levels.

The CDR3 is made up of 14 amino acids. The V gene lost 4 bases and the J gene lost 3 bases, with 9 bases spanning the gap. Germline CDR1 is SEHNR and CDR2 is FQNEAQ (reference sequence). Measured with immunoSEQ multiplex PCR; TCRdb has only the in-frame clones, and not every one. The sample records about 18,000 clones, roughly 37% being singletons. This TCR came from a human patient who received an intestinal transplant. The V call is TRBV7-9, the J call TRBJ1-4; D ambiguous. Sequencing was performed on alloreactive CD4+ T cells from a mixed lymphocyte reaction culture, taken before intestinal transplant. Noted subset: CFSE-low proliferating T cells sorted from roughly six-day pre-transplant mixed lymphocyte reaction (GvH or HvG direction). The CDR3 is CASSSRSSNEKLFF. As DNA, the CDR3 is TGTGCCAGCAGCTCCCGCAGTTCTAATGAAAAACTGTTTTTT.